The entry below gives a single TCR beta chain sequence along with its context. Its antigen is undetermined. The V gene end was trimmed by 6 bases and the J gene end by 10 bases; junction bases not matched to a gene: 12. CDR3 length equals 16 residues. Aged roughly 6 to 90, donors were systemically healthy Caucasians from Russia. Then a second PCR, running about 6 to 12 cycles, was carried out with a sample-barcoded 5' primer and a J-beta primer mix. TCRdb used MiXCR to reprocess the 5' RACE reads, holding one entry per CDR3 protein. This table holds over 1,200,000 distinct CDR3 sequences, roughly 59% found once. This sample was included in a study of blood T cells in healthy people across ages. Findings of the study overall: The fall in TCR beta diversity per million T cells was roughly linear with age.

This receptor was identified in a man in his late teens or twenties in good health. Sequencing was carried out using blood. The chain combines TRBV12-3 or TRBV12-4 with TRBJ2-6; 10 positions match TRBD1. CDR3 in DNA: TGTGCCAGCAGCGGGACAGGGGCCGGATTCGTAAACGTCCTGACTTTC. Amino acids: CASSGTGAGFVNVLTF.